A selection of T cell receptor beta chains follows, all from one sample in a study of regulatory T cells in long-lasting Graves disease. One entry per CDR3 protein, called by TCRdb with MiXCR from the multiplex PCR reads. Among 450,000 to 500,000 distinct CDR3 sequences listed, 15% to 20% were seen once. A further study also used this sample, focusing on T cells in Graves' hyperthyroidism and ophthalmopathy.

The material was peripheral blood mononuclear cells (PBMCs), obtained at new diagnosis, from a patient treated with antithyroid drugs. All receptors come from a man aged 35 to 55 with Graves disease. Each CDR3 is given with its conserved first and last residue. Fields, in order: clone size, CDR3 length, J gene, V gene, D gene, CDR3 DNA, CDR3 protein. The D gene is left open where the match is weak. Clone size is shown for a subset of rows, as once, few, many or a class of expanded clone.

abundance: many
len: 12
j_gene: TRBJ2-7
v_gene: TRBV7-6
d_gene: -
CDR3nt: TGTGCCAGCAGCGCGGGCAACTACGAGCAGTACTTC
CDR3aa: CASSAGNYEQYF

abundance: -
len: 14
j_gene: TRBJ1-5
v_gene: TRBV28
d_gene: -
CDR3nt: TGTGCCAGCAGTTTTTTGGGATCTCCTCAGCCCCAGCATTTT
CDR3aa: CASSFLGSPQPQHF

abundance: -
len: 15
j_gene: TRBJ2-3
v_gene: TRBV9
d_gene: -
CDR3nt: TGTGCCAGCAGCGCCCGGGACTCAGCTCGACATACGCAGTATTTT
CDR3aa: CASSARDSARHTQYF

abundance: many
len: 13
j_gene: TRBJ2-7
v_gene: TRBV12-3/TRBV12-4
d_gene: -
CDR3nt: TGTGCCAGCAGTTTTGGGCGCCTCTACGAGCAGTACTTC
CDR3aa: CASSFGRLYEQYF

abundance: many
len: 12
j_gene: TRBJ2-2
v_gene: TRBV30
d_gene: -
CDR3nt: TGTGCCTGCCACGGGACCGCCGGGGAGCTGTTTTTT
CDR3aa: CACHGTAGELFF

abundance: -
len: 17
j_gene: TRBJ2-6
v_gene: TRBV28
d_gene: TRBD1
CDR3nt: TGTGCCAGCAGTAGACAGGGAACGCTCTCTGGGGCCAACGTCCTGACTTTC
CDR3aa: CASSRQGTLSGANVLTF

abundance: -
len: 18
j_gene: TRBJ2-2
v_gene: TRBV7-2
d_gene: TRBD2
CDR3nt: TGTGCCAGCAGCTCGCCTAAAGGGACTAGCGGGGGAGGCGGGGAGCTGTTTTTT
CDR3aa: CASSSPKGTSGGGGELFF

abundance: many
len: 15
j_gene: TRBJ2-7
v_gene: TRBV30
d_gene: -
CDR3nt: TGTGCCTGGATGAGCCGCGCCGGGAGAGCCTACGAGCAGTACTTC
CDR3aa: CAWMSRAGRAYEQYF

abundance: many
len: 13
j_gene: TRBJ1-1
v_gene: TRBV2
d_gene: -
CDR3nt: TGTGCCAGCGCCTCGGGGAAGAACACTGAAGCTTTCTTT
CDR3aa: CASASGKNTEAFF

abundance: -
len: 16
j_gene: TRBJ2-5
v_gene: TRBV20-1
d_gene: TRBD2
CDR3nt: TGCAGTGCTACTACCGGACTAGCGGCAGCACAAGAGACCCAGTACTTC
CDR3aa: CSATTGLAAAQETQYF

abundance: many
len: 14
j_gene: TRBJ2-7
v_gene: TRBV27
d_gene: -
CDR3nt: TGTGCCAGCACATCTGCAGGAATCTCCTACGAGCAGTACTTC
CDR3aa: CASTSAGISYEQYF

abundance: many
len: 15
j_gene: TRBJ2-7
v_gene: TRBV7-2
d_gene: TRBD2
CDR3nt: TGTGCCAGCAGCTTTCTCAGCGGGAGGGGGTACGAGCAGTACTTC
CDR3aa: CASSFLSGRGYEQYF

abundance: -
len: 16
j_gene: TRBJ2-7
v_gene: TRBV20-1
d_gene: -
CDR3nt: TGCAGTGCTACCGACCTACTACGAGGCCGACTCTACGAGCAGTACTTC
CDR3aa: CSATDLLRGRLYEQYF

abundance: many
len: 14
j_gene: TRBJ2-7
v_gene: TRBV5-1
d_gene: TRBD1
CDR3nt: TGCGCCAGCAGCGCGTACAGGGGACGGGACGAGCAGTACTTC
CDR3aa: CASSAYRGRDEQYF

abundance: many
len: 16
j_gene: TRBJ2-1
v_gene: TRBV20-1
d_gene: -
CDR3nt: TGCAGTGCTAGAGATATGCGGGGTAGCTCCTACAATGAGCAGTTCTTC
CDR3aa: CSARDMRGSSYNEQFF

abundance: many
len: 14
j_gene: TRBJ2-1
v_gene: TRBV24-1
d_gene: -
CDR3nt: TGTGCCACCAGTGATTTTGGACAAGACAATGAGCAGTTCTTC
CDR3aa: CATSDFGQDNEQFF

abundance: many
len: 15
j_gene: TRBJ2-1
v_gene: TRBV2
d_gene: -
CDR3nt: TGTGCCAGCAGTGAGCGGCTTCAATCCTACAATGAGCAGTTCTTC
CDR3aa: CASSERLQSYNEQFF

abundance: many
len: 14
j_gene: TRBJ1-2
v_gene: TRBV2
d_gene: TRBD1
CDR3nt: TGTGCCAGCAGCGGACAGGCCCTTAACTATGGCTACACCTTC
CDR3aa: CASSGQALNYGYTF

abundance: few
len: 15
j_gene: TRBJ2-2
v_gene: TRBV5-1
d_gene: -
CDR3nt: TGCGCCAGCAGCTCGCGCAGGGGGGGCACCGGGGAGCTGTTTTTT
CDR3aa: CASSSRRGGTGELFF

abundance: -
len: 13
j_gene: TRBJ2-7
v_gene: TRBV12-3/TRBV12-4
d_gene: -
CDR3nt: TGTGCCAGCAGTGCCCACGATTGGTACGAGCAGTACTTC
CDR3aa: CASSAHDWYEQYF

abundance: few
len: 15
j_gene: TRBJ1-5
v_gene: TRBV6-1
d_gene: -
CDR3nt: TGTGTCAGCAGGACAGCCACCGGGGGCAATCAGCCCCAGCATTTT
CDR3aa: CVSRTATGGNQPQHF

abundance: many
len: 14
j_gene: TRBJ2-7
v_gene: TRBV12-3/TRBV12-4
d_gene: -
CDR3nt: TGTGCCAGCAGCCTCTCGTCACGCTACTACGAGCAGTACTTC
CDR3aa: CASSLSSRYYEQYF

abundance: many
len: 15
j_gene: TRBJ2-7
v_gene: TRBV28
d_gene: -
CDR3nt: TGTGCCAGCAGACTTACAGGGAGGATAGCCTACGAGCAGTACTTC
CDR3aa: CASRLTGRIAYEQYF

abundance: many
len: 16
j_gene: TRBJ2-1
v_gene: TRBV24-1
d_gene: TRBD1
CDR3nt: TGTGCCACCAGTGATAACAGGGGGGTCACCTACAATGAGCAGTTCTTC
CDR3aa: CATSDNRGVTYNEQFF

abundance: few
len: 15
j_gene: TRBJ2-2
v_gene: TRBV3-1
d_gene: -
CDR3nt: TGTGCCAGCAGCCTTCAGGGGGGGGCCGCCGGGGAGCTGTTTTTT
CDR3aa: CASSLQGGAAGELFF

abundance: -
len: 15
j_gene: TRBJ2-3
v_gene: TRBV4-1
d_gene: -
CDR3nt: TGCGCCAGCAGCCGAGAGGGAGGAGGGACAGATACGCAGTATTTT
CDR3aa: CASSREGGGTDTQYF

abundance: many
len: 16
j_gene: TRBJ2-5
v_gene: TRBV29-1
d_gene: TRBD1
CDR3nt: TGCAGCGTTACTCGGGACAGCACCACCCCAGGGGAGACCCAGTACTTC
CDR3aa: CSVTRDSTTPGETQYF

abundance: many
len: 13
j_gene: TRBJ1-1
v_gene: TRBV28
d_gene: -
CDR3nt: TGTGCCAGCAGGTCCACCGTGAACACTGAAGCTTTCTTT
CDR3aa: CASRSTVNTEAFF

abundance: few
len: 15
j_gene: TRBJ1-1
v_gene: TRBV10-3
d_gene: -
CDR3nt: TGTGCCATCAGTGATTCCGTGAGGGTTAAGACTGAAGCTTTCTTT
CDR3aa: CAISDSVRVKTEAFF

abundance: -
len: 12
j_gene: TRBJ1-4
v_gene: TRBV6-1
d_gene: -
CDR3nt: TGTGCCAGCAACAGGGTTAGGGAAAAACTGTTTTTT
CDR3aa: CASNRVREKLFF

abundance: few
len: 16
j_gene: TRBJ2-7
v_gene: TRBV19
d_gene: TRBD2
CDR3nt: TGTGCCAGTAGTGGGACTAGCGGGGACCTCGGTGGCGAGCAGTACTTC
CDR3aa: CASSGTSGDLGGEQYF

abundance: many
len: 14
j_gene: TRBJ1-2
v_gene: TRBV30
d_gene: TRBD1
CDR3nt: TGTGCCTGGCAACGACAGGGCGTTGAGAATGGCTACACCTTC
CDR3aa: CAWQRQGVENGYTF

abundance: few
len: 16
j_gene: TRBJ2-3
v_gene: TRBV12-3/TRBV12-4
d_gene: TRBD1
CDR3nt: TGTGCCAGCAGCCAAGCCGGGACAGGGGTTACAGATACGCAGTATTTT
CDR3aa: CASSQAGTGVTDTQYF

abundance: -
len: 18
j_gene: TRBJ2-4
v_gene: TRBV14
d_gene: -
CDR3nt: TGTGCCAGCAGCCAAGCAACGTTAGGATCCCTAGCCAAAAACATTCAGTACTTC
CDR3aa: CASSQATLGSLAKNIQYF

abundance: few
len: 14
j_gene: TRBJ2-1
v_gene: TRBV5-8
d_gene: -
CDR3nt: TGTGCCAGCAGCTTGGTTACAGGCCTGGGTGAGCAGTTCTTC
CDR3aa: CASSLVTGLGEQFF

abundance: many
len: 14
j_gene: TRBJ2-6
v_gene: TRBV3-1
d_gene: -
CDR3nt: TGTGCCAGCAGCCAGAGCTCTGGGGCCAACGTCCTGACTTTC
CDR3aa: CASSQSSGANVLTF

abundance: many
len: 17
j_gene: TRBJ2-7
v_gene: TRBV7-6
d_gene: TRBD2
CDR3nt: TGTGCCAGCAGCTTATTGCCTAGCGGGAGTACTGTGTACGAGCAGTACTTC
CDR3aa: CASSLLPSGSTVYEQYF

abundance: -
len: 13
j_gene: TRBJ1-2
v_gene: TRBV28
d_gene: -
CDR3nt: TGTGCCAGCGGTTCCCAGGGGATCTATGGCTACACCTTC
CDR3aa: CASGSQGIYGYTF

abundance: -
len: 15
j_gene: TRBJ2-7
v_gene: TRBV10-2
d_gene: TRBD2
CDR3nt: TGCGCCACCACCACTACTAGCGGGAGGGCCGCCGAGCAGTACTTC
CDR3aa: CATTTTSGRAAEQYF

abundance: -
len: 16
j_gene: TRBJ2-2
v_gene: TRBV3-1
d_gene: TRBD2
CDR3nt: TGTGCCAGCAGCCAAGGACTAGCGATAGTCACCGGGGAGCTGTTTTTT
CDR3aa: CASSQGLAIVTGELFF

abundance: many
len: 14
j_gene: TRBJ2-7
v_gene: TRBV12-3/TRBV12-4
d_gene: -
CDR3nt: TGTGCCAGCAGTTCGGGGGAGAGCTCCTACGAGCAGTACTTC
CDR3aa: CASSSGESSYEQYF

abundance: few
len: 16
j_gene: TRBJ1-5
v_gene: TRBV7-9
d_gene: -
CDR3nt: TGTGCCAGCAGCTTGCGGTCGGGCAGGCAGGGTCAGCCCCAGCATTTT
CDR3aa: CASSLRSGRQGQPQHF

abundance: many
len: 16
j_gene: TRBJ2-7
v_gene: TRBV7-9
d_gene: TRBD2
CDR3nt: TGTGCCAGCAGCCCCCTTTTAATGGGAGGGCCTCGCGAGCAGTACTTC
CDR3aa: CASSPLLMGGPREQYF

abundance: few
len: 15
j_gene: TRBJ1-1
v_gene: TRBV4-1
d_gene: TRBD1
CDR3nt: TGCGCCAGCAGCCATCTACAGGGGGCTGACACTGAAGCTTTCTTT
CDR3aa: CASSHLQGADTEAFF

abundance: -
len: 18
j_gene: TRBJ2-3
v_gene: TRBV6-5
d_gene: -
CDR3nt: TGTGCCAGCAGTTACTCTACCGGGACCCTACCTAGCACAGATACGCAGTATTTT
CDR3aa: CASSYSTGTLPSTDTQYF

abundance: many
len: 16
j_gene: TRBJ2-7
v_gene: TRBV11-3
d_gene: TRBD1
CDR3nt: TGTGCCAGCAGCTTTATACCAGGGGGCTCATCCTCCGAGCAGTACTTC
CDR3aa: CASSFIPGGSSSEQYF

abundance: many
len: 16
j_gene: TRBJ2-2
v_gene: TRBV12-3/TRBV12-4
d_gene: TRBD1
CDR3nt: TGTGCCAGCAGTTTATGGGGTACAGGGGGCTCCGGGGAGCTGTTTTTT
CDR3aa: CASSLWGTGGSGELFF

abundance: many
len: 15
j_gene: TRBJ2-5
v_gene: TRBV10-3
d_gene: -
CDR3nt: TGTGCCATCAGTGACGGAGGGCAGCATGGGGAGACCCAGTACTTC
CDR3aa: CAISDGGQHGETQYF

abundance: few
len: 13
j_gene: TRBJ1-2
v_gene: TRBV6-2/TRBV6-3
d_gene: -
CDR3nt: TGTGCCAGCAGCCCATCCGCCTACTATGGCTACACCTTC
CDR3aa: CASSPSAYYGYTF

abundance: -
len: 15
j_gene: TRBJ2-2
v_gene: TRBV16
d_gene: TRBD1
CDR3nt: TGTGCCAGCAGCCAACTTACAGGGGGCTCCGGGGAGCTGTTTTTT
CDR3aa: CASSQLTGGSGELFF

abundance: many
len: 12
j_gene: TRBJ2-5
v_gene: TRBV20-1
d_gene: TRBD2
CDR3nt: TGCAGTGCCACTAGCGGGGTGGAGACCCAGTACTTC
CDR3aa: CSATSGVETQYF

abundance: many
len: 14
j_gene: TRBJ1-3
v_gene: TRBV30
d_gene: -
CDR3nt: TGTGCCTGGAGTGACGCCGCCATTGGAAACACCATATATTTT
CDR3aa: CAWSDAAIGNTIYF

abundance: many
len: 15
j_gene: TRBJ2-1
v_gene: TRBV28
d_gene: TRBD2
CDR3nt: TGTGCCAGCAGTCCGACTAGCGGGAGTTTTGGTGAGCAGTTCTTC
CDR3aa: CASSPTSGSFGEQFF

abundance: many
len: 13
j_gene: TRBJ2-2
v_gene: TRBV2
d_gene: -
CDR3nt: TGTGCCAGCAGTGCCGCGAACACCGGGGAGCTGTTTTTT
CDR3aa: CASSAANTGELFF

abundance: many
len: 16
j_gene: TRBJ2-7
v_gene: TRBV28
d_gene: TRBD2
CDR3nt: TGTGCCACTTTCCGCCCCACTAGCGGGAGGGGTGGAGAGCAGTACTTC
CDR3aa: CATFRPTSGRGGEQYF

abundance: few
len: 13
j_gene: TRBJ1-1
v_gene: TRBV6-2/TRBV6-3
d_gene: -
CDR3nt: TGTGCCAGCAGTTACGAGGGTAACACTGAAGCTTTCTTT
CDR3aa: CASSYEGNTEAFF

abundance: many
len: 17
j_gene: TRBJ1-2
v_gene: TRBV7-9
d_gene: -
CDR3nt: TGTGCCAGCAGCTTAGAAGGGAGGGCAGGAGCTGCCTATGGCTACACCTTC
CDR3aa: CASSLEGRAGAAYGYTF

abundance: -
len: 15
j_gene: TRBJ1-4
v_gene: TRBV5-1
d_gene: -
CDR3nt: TGCGCCAGCAGCTTGGCAGGGCGGCGTATGGAAAAACTGTTTTTT
CDR3aa: CASSLAGRRMEKLFF

abundance: many
len: 12
j_gene: TRBJ2-3
v_gene: TRBV2
d_gene: -
CDR3nt: TGTGCCAGCACGGACGACACAGATACGCAGTATTTT
CDR3aa: CASTDDTDTQYF

abundance: -
len: 15
j_gene: TRBJ2-1
v_gene: TRBV4-2
d_gene: TRBD2
CDR3nt: TGTGCCAGCAGCCAAGATTTCCTAGCGGGCAATGAGCAGTTCTTC
CDR3aa: CASSQDFLAGNEQFF